Sequencing of this TCR beta chain was carried out in a study of blood T cells in healthy people across ages. Broader study findings: When set beside aged donors, long-lived donors presented more naive CD4+ cells and higher diversity. Investigators treated diversity estimates from one million T cells as underestimates. Significant beta diversity loss was already apparent by age roughly 38, declining roughly linearly.

This clonotype came up a few times. Its antigen is currently unknown. A sample-barcoded 5' primer and a J-beta primer mix were used in a second PCR of roughly 6 to 11 cycles. Every sample gave at least 2.5 million paired-end reads containing CDR3. Each CDR3 protein gets one entry after TCRdb re-called the 5' RACE reads with MiXCR. The sample lists about a million distinct CDR3 sequences; just over 50% were seen once. The sequence derives from a woman in her sixties or seventies in good health. Sequenced sample: blood.

The CDR3 spells CASSTNAPTYEQYF. CDR3 DNA: TGTGCCAGCAGTACGAACGCCCCGACCTACGAGCAGTACTTC. This chain connects TRBV27 to TRBJ2-7; D gene unclear. The CDR3 totals 14 residues. V was pared by 5 bases and J by 2 bases, with 13 bases between. Germline CDR1 and CDR2: MNHEY and SMNVEV (reference sequence).